The 17 T cell receptor beta chains reported below all come from one sample, sequenced in a study of OX40 agonist ivuxolimab in advanced cancers. Profiled with immunoSEQ multiplex PCR; TCRdb holds only in-frame clones, not every one. The table has tens of thousands of clones, just under 90% seen once. The sample was CD4+ or CD8+ T cells sorted from blood, taken in a trial of the OX40 agonist ivuxolimab. The receptors were sampled from an adult with an advanced solid tumor such as melanoma, head and neck, liver or kidney cancer.

The chain is built from TRBV5-1 and TRBJ1-6, with D perhaps TRBD1 (6 bases). The CDR3 loop spans 13 amino acids. V was shortened by 0 bases and J by 14 bases, with 12 bases between the two germline ends. CDR1 is SGHRS, CDR2 YFSETQ, per germline. The CDR3 reads CASSLEGDRALHF. CDR3 coding DNA: TGCGCCAGCAGCTTGGAGGGGGATCGGGCCCTCCACTTT. The whole variable domain, filled in from reference TRBV5-1 and TRBJ1-6, reads KAGVTQTPRYLIKTRGQQVTLSCSPISGHRSVSWYQQTPGQGLQFLFEYFSETQRNKGNFPGRFSGRQFSNSRSEMNVSTLELGDSALYLCASSLEGDRALHFGNGTRLTVT.

This chain joins TRBV6-5 and TRBJ2-5, with 11 bases that match TRBD1. The J call could be wrong; TRBJ2-7 is a better fit for the DNA end. Germline CDR1 is MNHEY and CDR2 is SVGAGI. This CDR3 contains 14 residues. The CDR3 DNA follows: TGTGCCAGCAGTTACTCGGGACAGGGGGACGAGCAGTACTTC. It is translated as CASSYSGQGDEQYF.

V gene TRBV7-6 combines with J gene TRBJ1-1, with D tentatively TRBD1 (5 bases). Between the trimmed V and J ends, which lost 5 bases and 6 bases, there was a span of 19 bases. This CDR3 has 15 amino acids. CDR1 and CDR2 (germline): SGHVS, FNYEAQ. The CDR3 is CASSHNRGGKSEAFF. CDR3 nucleotides: TGTGCCAGCAGCCACAACCGGGGGGGGAAATCTGAAGCTTTCTTT.

With respect to this clone: The same CDR3 also results from other DNA sequences found in this sample. The chain employs TRBV19 and TRBJ2-7, with D possibly matching TRBD2 (5 bases). Per germline, CDR1 LNHDA and CDR2 SQIVND (reference sequence). With 5 bases removed from V and 3 bases from J, the gap between germline ends came to 5 bases. This CDR3 comprises 11 residues. The CDR3 nucleotides are TGTGCCAGTAGTGAGGGCTACGAGCAGTACTTC. Amino acid sequence: CASSEGYEQYF.

The J gene is TRBJ1-2, the V gene TRBV29-1, with 9 bases aligning to TRBD1. Germline CDR1 reads SQVTM; CDR2 reads ANQGSEA. This CDR3 has 17 residues. With V trimmed by 7 bases and J by 0 bases, 15 bases remained unmatched. The DNA of the CDR3 is TGCAGCGCCTCTCCTCCCGGAGGGACAGGGCCTAACTATGGCTACACCTTC. Translating gives CSASPPGGTGPNYGYTF.

The chain couples TRBV7-9 to TRBJ1-4; TRBD1 might be the D (6 bases). Germline V gene data show CDR1 as SEHNR and CDR2 as FQNEAQ (reference sequence). The V and J ends lost 2 bases and 7 bases respectively, with 17 bases between them. The length of the CDR3 is 16 residues. DNA for the CDR3: TGTGCCAGCAGCTTACCTCCGGGACACCCCCTTGAAAAACTGTTTTTT. Its translation is CASSLPPGHPLEKLFF.

This rearrangement joins TRBV9 to TRBJ2-7; the D call may be TRBD1 or TRBD2 (6 bases each). The CDR3 sequence is 16 residues long. V shed 4 bases and J shed 0 bases, with 17 bases lying between them. The germline V gene encodes CDR1 SGDLS and CDR2 YYNGEE. DNA for the CDR3: TGTGCCAGCAGCAGGGGGTCCGGGACTTCCTCCTACGAGCAGTACTTC. Translating gives CASSRGSGTSSYEQYF.

The V call is TRBV4-1, the J call TRBJ1-1, with 8 nucleotides matching TRBD1. Unmatched junction bases numbered 6, after V lost 0 bases and J lost 3 bases. This CDR3 contains 16 residues. Germline values: CDR1 MGHRA, CDR2 YSYEKL. This chain's CDR3 is CASSQDGKTGDTEAFF. In DNA form, the CDR3 reads TGCGCCAGCAGCCAAGATGGAAAGACAGGGGACACTGAAGCTTTCTTT.

This rearrangement joins TRBV10-3 to TRBJ2-7, with unresolved D. CDR1 and CDR2 (germline): ENHRY, SYGVKD. CDR3 size: 10 residues. Trimming removed 10 bases at V and 6 bases at J, with 10 bases between. CDR3 region: CATNPGEQYF. The CDR3 DNA is TGTGCCACCAATCCTGGCGAGCAGTACTTC.

J is TRBJ2-7 and V is TRBV5-1; 14 positions match TRBD2. Germline CDR1 is SGHRS and CDR2 is YFSETQ. Trimming removed 0 bases from V and 2 bases from J; junction bases left unmatched: 1. The CDR3 has 16 amino acids. The chain's CDR3 is CASSLETSGRAYEQYF. DNA for the CDR3: TGCGCCAGCAGCTTGGAGACTAGCGGGAGGGCCTACGAGCAGTACTTC.

V is TRBV5-4 and J is TRBJ2-2; D possibly corresponds to TRBD1 (6 bases). The CDR3 has 16 amino acids. Germline V lookup: CDR1 SGHNT, CDR2 YYREEE (reference sequence). The ends were cut back, 2 bases at V and 3 bases at J, with 14 bases in the middle. The CDR3 sequence is CASSFPQGGYTGELFF. The DNA of the CDR3 is TGTGCCAGCAGCTTTCCCCAAGGGGGTTACACCGGGGAGCTGTTTTTT.

The chain joins TRBV30 to TRBJ1-2; D perhaps matches TRBD1 (5 bases). Germline V gene lookup returns CDR1 GTSNPN and CDR2 SVGIG (reference sequence). With 0 bases removed from V and 4 bases from J, the gap between germline ends came to 18 bases. The length of the CDR3 is 16 residues. The CDR3 loop is CAWSVPQRQFIYGYTF. The DNA of the CDR3 is TGTGCCTGGAGTGTACCCCAAAGACAGTTTATCTATGGCTACACCTTC.

The chain has TRBV4-2 and TRBJ2-7; 7 bases map to TRBD1. The germline CDR1 and CDR2 sequences are LGHNA and YNFKEQ. V dropped 6 bases and J dropped 6; count of bases not matched to a gene: 8. The CDR3 totals 13 residues. In DNA form, the CDR3 reads TGTGCCAGCAGGTTACAGGGGATAGGCGAGCAGTACTTC. It is translated as CASRLQGIGEQYF.

V gene TRBV5-6 combines with J gene TRBJ1-1, with D unresolved. Between the trimmed V and J ends, which lost 0 bases and 4 bases, there was a span of 13 bases. The CDR3 is made up of 15 amino acids. Germline CDR1 reads SGHDT; CDR2 reads YYEEEE. The CDR3 DNA is TGTGCCAGCAGCTTGGTGCGGGCCCGGGGCACTGAAGCTTTCTTT. It codes for CASSLVRARGTEAFF.

The gene calls are TRBV7-9 and TRBJ1-2, with D hard to call. Germline V gives CDR1 SEHNR, CDR2 FQNEAQ (reference sequence). Trimming shortened V by 1 base and J by 8 bases, and 5 bases separated the two germline ends. The CDR3 sequence is 11 residues long. DNA of the CDR3: TGTGCCAGCAGCTTAGACTGGGGCTACACCTTC. Encoded protein: CASSLDWGYTF.

This clone was observed once. This chain uses TRBV7-8 with TRBJ2-6, with 7 positions matching TRBD1. CDR1 is SGHVS, CDR2 FQNEAQ, per germline. V dropped 3 bases and J dropped 5; count of bases not matched to a gene: 10. The CDR3 runs to 17 residues. The CDR3 protein is CASSLGQSRSWANVLTF. For the CDR3, the DNA is TGTGCCAGCAGCTTGGGACAGTCCCGCAGCTGGGCCAACGTCCTGACTTTC.

Concerning this clone itself: Additional DNA sequences in this sample encode the identical CDR3. The chain has TRBV5-1 and TRBJ1-1, with D unclear. The CDR3 covers 13 residues. Trimming cost V 0 bases and J 2 bases, with 5 bases left between them. Germline lookup yields CDR1 SGHRS and CDR2 YFSETQ. CDR3: CASSLGGNTEAFF. The DNA of the CDR3 is TGCGCCAGCAGCTTGGGGGGTAACACTGAAGCTTTCTTT.